This paragraph reports one T cell receptor (beta chain). These data belong to a study of Ad26.COV2.S vaccination and SARS-CoV-2 variants. The treatment: some 20 received Ad26.COV2.S at low or high dose, single or two shots; 5 received placebo; per-sample allocation not given. Sampling occurred on day 63 after the first vaccine or placebo injection. TCRdb's copy holds only in-frame clones and misses some; the assay was immunoSEQ multiplex PCR. The sample contains roughly 410,000 clones, roughly 80% of which appear only once. This CDR3 has 15 residues. With 2 bases removed from V and 1 base from J, the gap between germline ends came to 6 bases. Germline-derived CDR1 and CDR2 are SGHTA and FQGTGA.

This TCR was recovered from a person aged 18-60 years who received the Ad26.COV2.S COVID-19 vaccine or a placebo. V is TRBV7-3 and J is TRBJ2-6; D might be TRBD2 (6 bases). The sample in question was peripheral blood, obtained in a trial of Ad26.COV2.S vaccine versus placebo. The CDR3 region is CASSLAGSGANVLTF. In DNA, the CDR3 is TGTGCCAGCAGCTTAGCGGGGTCTGGGGCCAACGTCCTGACTTTC.